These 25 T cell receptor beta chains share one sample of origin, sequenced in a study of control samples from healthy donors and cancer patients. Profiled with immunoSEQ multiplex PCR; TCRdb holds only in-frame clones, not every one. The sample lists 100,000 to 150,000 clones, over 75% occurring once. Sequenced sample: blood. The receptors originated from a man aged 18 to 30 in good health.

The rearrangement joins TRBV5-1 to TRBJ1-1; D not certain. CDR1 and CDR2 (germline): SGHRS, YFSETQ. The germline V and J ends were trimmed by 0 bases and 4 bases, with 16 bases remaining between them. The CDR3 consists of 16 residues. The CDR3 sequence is CASSLGNLLVGTEAFF. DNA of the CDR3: TGCGCCAGCAGCTTGGGGAACTTGCTGGTTGGCACTGAAGCTTTCTTT.

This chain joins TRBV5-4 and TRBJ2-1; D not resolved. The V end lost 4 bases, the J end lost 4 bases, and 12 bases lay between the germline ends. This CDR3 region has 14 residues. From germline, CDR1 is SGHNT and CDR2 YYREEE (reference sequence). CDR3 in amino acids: CASSVYDWYNEQFF. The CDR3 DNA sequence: TGTGCCAGCAGCGTGTATGACTGGTACAATGAGCAGTTCTTC. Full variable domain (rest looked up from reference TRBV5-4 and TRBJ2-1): ETGVTQSPTHLIKTRGQQVTLRCSSQSGHNTVSWYQQALGQGPQFIFQYYREEENGRGNFPPRFSGLQFPNYSSELNVNALELDDSALYLCASSVYDWYNEQFFGPGTRLTVL.

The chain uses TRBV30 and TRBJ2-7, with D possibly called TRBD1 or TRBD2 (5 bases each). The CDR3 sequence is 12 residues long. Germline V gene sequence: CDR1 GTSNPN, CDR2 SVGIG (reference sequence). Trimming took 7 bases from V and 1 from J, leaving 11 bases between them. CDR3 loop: CASDWGSYEQYF. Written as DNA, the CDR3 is TGTGCCTCAGATTGGGGGTCCTACGAGCAGTACTTC.

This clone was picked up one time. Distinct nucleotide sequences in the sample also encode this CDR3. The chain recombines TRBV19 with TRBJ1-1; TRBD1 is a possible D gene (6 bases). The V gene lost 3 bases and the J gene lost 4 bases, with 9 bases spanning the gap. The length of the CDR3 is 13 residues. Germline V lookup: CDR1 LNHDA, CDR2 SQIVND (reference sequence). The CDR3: CASSMGGGTEAFF. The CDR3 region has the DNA TGTGCCAGTAGTATGGGAGGGGGCACTGAAGCTTTCTTT.

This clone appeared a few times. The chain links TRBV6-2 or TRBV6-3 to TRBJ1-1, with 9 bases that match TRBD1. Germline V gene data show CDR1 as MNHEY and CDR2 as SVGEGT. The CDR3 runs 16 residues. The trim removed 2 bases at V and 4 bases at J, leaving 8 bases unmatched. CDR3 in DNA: TGTGCCAGCAGTTACACGTACGGGACAGGGAGCACTGAAGCTTTCTTT. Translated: CASSYTYGTGSTEAFF.

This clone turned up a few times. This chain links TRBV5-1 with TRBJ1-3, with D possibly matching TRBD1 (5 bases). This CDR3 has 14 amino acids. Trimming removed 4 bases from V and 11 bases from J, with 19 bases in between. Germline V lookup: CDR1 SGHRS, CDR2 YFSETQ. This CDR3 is CASSPGGLEGAIYF. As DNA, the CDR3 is TGCGCCAGCAGCCCGGGTGGTCTGGAAGGGGCCATATATTTT.

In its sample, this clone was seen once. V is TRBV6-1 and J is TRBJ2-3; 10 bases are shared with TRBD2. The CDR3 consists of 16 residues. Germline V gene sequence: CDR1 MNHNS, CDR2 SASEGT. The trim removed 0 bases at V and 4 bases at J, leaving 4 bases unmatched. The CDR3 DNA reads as TGTGCCAGCAGTGAAGCGGCACTAGCGGGATCAGATACGCAGTATTTT. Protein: CASSEAALAGSDTQYF.

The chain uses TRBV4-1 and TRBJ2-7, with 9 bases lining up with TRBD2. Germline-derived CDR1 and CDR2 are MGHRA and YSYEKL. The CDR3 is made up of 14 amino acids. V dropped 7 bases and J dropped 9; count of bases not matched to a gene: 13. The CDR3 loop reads CASTRGIAGDRQYF. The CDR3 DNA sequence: TGCGCCAGCACCCGGGGGATAGCGGGAGACCGGCAGTACTTC.

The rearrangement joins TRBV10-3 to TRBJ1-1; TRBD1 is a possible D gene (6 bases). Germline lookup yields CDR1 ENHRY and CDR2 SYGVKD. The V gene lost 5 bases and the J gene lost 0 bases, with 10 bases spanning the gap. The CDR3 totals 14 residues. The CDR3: CAISPTGMNTEAFF. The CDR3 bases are TGTGCCATCAGTCCCACAGGGATGAACACTGAAGCTTTCTTT.

CDR3 amino acids: CASRSGTGGIKTYNSPLHF. DNA of the CDR3: TGTGCCAGCAGATCCGGGACAGGGGGAATTAAGACCTATAATTCACCCCTCCACTTT. The V and J genes are TRBV27 and TRBJ1-6, with 11 bases aligning to TRBD1. CDR1 MNHEY and CDR2 SMNVEV come from the germline V gene (reference sequence). The V gene end was trimmed by 6 bases and the J gene end by 2 bases; junction bases not matched to a gene: 12. The CDR3 runs 19 residues.

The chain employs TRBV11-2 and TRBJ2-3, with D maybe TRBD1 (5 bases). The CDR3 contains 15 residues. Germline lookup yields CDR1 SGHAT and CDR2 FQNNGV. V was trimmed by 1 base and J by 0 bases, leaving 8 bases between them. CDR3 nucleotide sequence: TGTGCCAGCAGCTTAGTGGGGCGCAGCACAGATACGCAGTATTTT. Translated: CASSLVGRSTDTQYF.

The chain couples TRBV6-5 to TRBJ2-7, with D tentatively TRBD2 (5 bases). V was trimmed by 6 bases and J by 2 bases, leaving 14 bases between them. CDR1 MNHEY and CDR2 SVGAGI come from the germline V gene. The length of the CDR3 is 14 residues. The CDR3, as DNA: TGTGCCAGCAGGAGGGTGGACTTAGCCTACGAGCAGTACTTC. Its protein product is CASRRVDLAYEQYF.

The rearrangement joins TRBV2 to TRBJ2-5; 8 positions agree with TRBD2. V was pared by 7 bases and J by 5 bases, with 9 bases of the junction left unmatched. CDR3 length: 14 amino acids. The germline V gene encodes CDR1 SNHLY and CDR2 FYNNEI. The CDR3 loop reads CASNQRTGGETQYF. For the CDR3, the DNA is TGTGCCAGCAACCAAAGGACGGGAGGGGAGACCCAGTACTTC.

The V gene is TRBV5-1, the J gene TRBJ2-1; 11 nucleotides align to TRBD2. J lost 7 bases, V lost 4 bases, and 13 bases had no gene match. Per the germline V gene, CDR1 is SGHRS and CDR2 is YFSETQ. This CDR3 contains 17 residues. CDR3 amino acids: CASSRRWASGRSNEQFF. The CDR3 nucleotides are TGCGCCAGCAGCCGCAGGTGGGCTAGCGGGAGGTCAAATGAGCAGTTCTTC.

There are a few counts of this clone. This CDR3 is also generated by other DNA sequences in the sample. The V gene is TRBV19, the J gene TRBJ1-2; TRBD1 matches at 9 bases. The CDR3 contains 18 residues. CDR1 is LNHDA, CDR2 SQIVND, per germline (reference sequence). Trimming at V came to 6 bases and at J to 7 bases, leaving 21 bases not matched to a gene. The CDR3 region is CASSPGRFLGQGRAGYTF. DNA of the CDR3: TGTGCCAGTAGCCCAGGTCGGTTTTTGGGACAGGGAAGGGCTGGCTACACCTTC.

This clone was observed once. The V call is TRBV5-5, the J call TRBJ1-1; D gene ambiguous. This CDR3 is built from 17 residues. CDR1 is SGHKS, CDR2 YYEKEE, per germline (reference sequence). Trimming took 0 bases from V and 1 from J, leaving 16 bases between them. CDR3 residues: CASSLENLLMRNTEAFF. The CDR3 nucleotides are TGTGCCAGCAGCTTGGAAAACCTCCTAATGCGGAACACTGAAGCTTTCTTT. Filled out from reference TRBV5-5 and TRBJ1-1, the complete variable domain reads DAGVTQSPTHLIKTRGQQVTLRCSPISGHKSVSWYQQVLGQGPQFIFQYYEKEERGRGNFPDRFSARQFPNYSSELNVNALLLGDSALYLCASSLENLLMRNTEAFFGQGTRLTVV.

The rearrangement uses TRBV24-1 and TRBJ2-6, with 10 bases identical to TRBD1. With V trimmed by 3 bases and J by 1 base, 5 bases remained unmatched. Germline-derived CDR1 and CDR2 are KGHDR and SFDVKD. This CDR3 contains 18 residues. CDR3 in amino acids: CATSDQTGGLSGANVLTF. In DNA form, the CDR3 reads TGTGCCACCAGTGATCAGACAGGGGGCTTATCTGGGGCCAACGTCCTGACTTTC.

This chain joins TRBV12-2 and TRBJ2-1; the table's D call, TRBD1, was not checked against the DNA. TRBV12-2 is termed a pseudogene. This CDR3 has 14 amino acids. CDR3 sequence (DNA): TGTGCAAGTCGCTCACGGGACAGCTACAATGAGCAGTTCTTC. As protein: CASRSRDSYNEQFF.

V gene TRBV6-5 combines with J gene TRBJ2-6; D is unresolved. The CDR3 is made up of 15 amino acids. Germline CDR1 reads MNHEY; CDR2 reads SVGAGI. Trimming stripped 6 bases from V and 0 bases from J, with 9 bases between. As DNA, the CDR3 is TGTGCCAGCAGGGGTTTAAGCTCTGGGGCCAACGTCCTGACTTTC. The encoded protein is CASRGLSSGANVLTF.

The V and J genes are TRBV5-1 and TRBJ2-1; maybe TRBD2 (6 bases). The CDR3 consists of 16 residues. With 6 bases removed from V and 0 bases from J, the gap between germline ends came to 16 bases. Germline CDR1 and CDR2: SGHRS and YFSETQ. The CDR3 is CASTPGGDPSYNEQFF. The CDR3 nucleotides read TGCGCCAGCACCCCAGGAGGGGATCCCTCCTACAATGAGCAGTTCTTC.

CDR3 coding DNA: TGTGCCAGCAGCTTCTCCTTGGGCGGGCGAACGACTGAGCAGTTCTTC. Amino acid sequence: CASSFSLGGRTTEQFF. The chain combines TRBV13 with TRBJ2-1; possibly TRBD2 for D (5 bases). Trimming stripped 3 bases from V and 9 bases from J, with 21 bases between. This CDR3 comprises 16 residues. Per germline, CDR1 PRHDT and CDR2 FYEKMQ (reference sequence).

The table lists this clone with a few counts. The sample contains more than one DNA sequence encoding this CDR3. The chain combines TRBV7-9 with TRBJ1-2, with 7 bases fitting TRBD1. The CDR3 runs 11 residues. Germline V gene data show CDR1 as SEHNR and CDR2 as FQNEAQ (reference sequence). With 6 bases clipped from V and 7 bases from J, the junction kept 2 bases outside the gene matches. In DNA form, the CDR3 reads TGTGCCAGCAGTAGACAGGGTGGCTACACCTTC. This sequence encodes CASSRQGGYTF.

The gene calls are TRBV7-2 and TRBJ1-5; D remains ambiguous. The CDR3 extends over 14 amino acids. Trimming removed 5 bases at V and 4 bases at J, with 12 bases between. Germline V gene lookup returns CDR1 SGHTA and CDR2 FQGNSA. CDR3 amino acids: CASSAFLANQPQHF. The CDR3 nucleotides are TGTGCCAGCAGCGCCTTTTTGGCGAATCAGCCCCAGCATTTT.

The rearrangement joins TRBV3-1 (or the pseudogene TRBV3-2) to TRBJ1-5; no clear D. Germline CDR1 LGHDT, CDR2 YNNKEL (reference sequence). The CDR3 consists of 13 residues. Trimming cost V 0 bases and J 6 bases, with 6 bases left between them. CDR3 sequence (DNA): TGTGCCAGCAGCCAAGAAGGCGTTCAGCCCCAGCATTTT. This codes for CASSQEGVQPQHF.

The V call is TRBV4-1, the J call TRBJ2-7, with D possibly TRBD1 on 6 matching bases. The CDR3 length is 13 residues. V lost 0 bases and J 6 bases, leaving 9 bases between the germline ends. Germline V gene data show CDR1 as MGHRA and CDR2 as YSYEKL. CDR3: CASSQEQGGEQYF. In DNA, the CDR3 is TGCGCCAGCAGCCAAGAACAAGGGGGCGAGCAGTACTTC.